The rows below give T cell receptor beta chains drawn from one sample of a study of CD8+ T cells in alopecia areata. The repertoire was sequenced with immunoSEQ multiplex PCR; TCRdb's copy has only in-frame clones and lacks some. This table holds some 170,000 clones, less than 75% found once. Sequencing used CD8+ T cells sorted from blood, obtained at week 0. The source of these receptors is a human donor with alopecia areata. Both conserved end residues are part of each CDR3. D genes are given only for firm matches. Clone size is not always given. Where it is, it says once, few, many or a class for expanded clones.

V gene	J gene	clone size	D gene	CDR3 protein	CDR3 DNA
TRBV29-1	TRBJ2-3	.	TRBD2	CSGSSGGVDTQYF	TGCAGCGGATCTAGCGGGGGGGTAGATACGCAGTATTTT
TRBV2	TRBJ2-2	.	.	CASSDPRGGPYTGELFF	TGTGCCAGCAGTGACCCCAGGGGAGGCCCCTACACCGGGGAGCTGTTTTTT
TRBV30	TRBJ1-3	.	TRBD1	CAWTGQGSGNTIYF	TGTGCCTGGACGGGACAGGGCTCCGGAAACACCATATATTTT
TRBV5-1	TRBJ2-7	few	.	CATPGGYEQYF	TGCGCCACCCCTGGGGGCTACGAGCAGTACTTC
TRBV14	TRBJ1-1	.	.	CASRPGGYTEAFF	TGTGCCAGCAGACCGGGAGGGTACACTGAAGCTTTCTTT
TRBV9	TRBJ2-2	.	TRBD2	CASSLGGGLARNTGELFF	TGTGCCAGCAGCTTGGGTGGGGGACTAGCCCGAAACACCGGGGAGCTGTTTTTT
TRBV30	TRBJ2-3	.	TRBD2	CAWGLAGSTDTQYF	TGTGCCTGGGGGCTAGCGGGGAGCACAGATACGCAGTATTTT
TRBV9	TRBJ1-3	few	.	CASLSGNTIYF	TGTGCCAGCCTGTCTGGAAACACCATATATTTT
TRBV7-2	TRBJ2-1	.	.	CASSVGDPEQFF	TGTGCCAGCAGCGTAGGGGATCCCGAGCAGTTCTTC
TRBV13	TRBJ2-7	once	.	CASSLGRGVGQGWYEQYF	TGTGCCAGCAGCTTAGGCAGAGGGGTAGGGCAGGGCTGGTACGAGCAGTACTTC
TRBV5-1	TRBJ2-7	.	.	CASSLGSTPQYF	TGCGCCAGCAGCTTGGGTAGCACACCCCAGTACTTC
TRBV30	TRBJ1-2	.	.	CAWRLGSAYGYTF	TGTGCCTGGAGGTTGGGGTCGGCCTATGGCTACACCTTC
TRBV7-9	TRBJ1-4	few	.	CASSLSGEKLFF	TGTGCCAGCAGCTTGAGCGGTGAAAAACTGTTTTTT
TRBV5-1	TRBJ2-1	.	TRBD2	CASSFNSGGVYNEQFF	TGCGCCAGCAGCTTCAATAGCGGGGGAGTCTACAATGAGCAGTTCTTC
TRBV2	TRBJ2-1	.	TRBD2	CASTGGNEQFF	TGTGCCAGCACCGGGGGGAATGAGCAGTTCTTC
TRBV30	TRBJ2-2	.	TRBD1	CACTWDSSNTGELFF	TGTGCCTGCACCTGGGACAGCTCGAACACCGGGGAGCTGTTTTTT
TRBV29-1	TRBJ2-1	few	.	CSVDRTEYNEQFF	TGCAGCGTTGACCGGACGGAATACAATGAGCAGTTCTTC
TRBV23-1	TRBJ1-2	few	TRBD1	CASSNGQGGSYGYTF	TGCGCCAGCAGTAACGGACAGGGGGGTTCCTATGGCTACACCTTC
TRBV2	TRBJ1-3	.	.	CASQSPLGDHSGNTIYF	TGTGCCAGCCAATCACCATTAGGGGACCACTCTGGAAACACCATATATTTT
TRBV9	TRBJ1-5	.	TRBD1	CASSGTGSNQPQHF	TGTGCCAGCAGCGGGACAGGGAGCAATCAGCCCCAGCATTTT
TRBV9	TRBJ1-2	.	.	CASSGYSGTAYGYTF	TGTGCCAGCAGCGGATATTCCGGGACCGCCTATGGCTACACCTTC
TRBV25-1	TRBJ1-1	.	TRBD1	CASSWGQTGTNTEAFF	TGTGCCAGCAGTTGGGGACAGACGGGAACGAACACTGAAGCTTTCTTT
TRBV5-1	TRBJ1-6	.	.	CASSTDAGLTLHF	TGCGCCAGCAGCACGGATGCAGGGTTAACCCTCCACTTT
TRBV19	TRBJ1-2	once	TRBD1	CASKQGDRYGYTF	TGTGCCAGTAAACAGGGGGATCGGTATGGCTACACCTTC
TRBV27	TRBJ2-7	.	TRBD2	CASSLSLATRYEQYF	TGTGCCAGCAGTTTATCACTAGCGACCCGCTACGAGCAGTACTTC
TRBV12-5	TRBJ2-1	few	.	CASEGPDGPENEQFF	TGTGCTAGTGAAGGTCCGGACGGCCCTGAAAATGAGCAGTTCTTC
TRBV27	TRBJ2-1	.	.	CASIPGDPSYNEQFF	TGTGCCAGCATTCCAGGGGACCCTTCCTACAATGAGCAGTTCTTC
TRBV10-3	TRBJ1-2	.	.	CAMTPGGSGYTF	TGTGCCATGACACCCGGCGGGTCTGGCTACACCTTC
TRBV13	TRBJ2-1	few	TRBD1	CASSGTGGYNEQFF	TGTGCCAGCAGCGGGACAGGGGGATACAATGAGCAGTTCTTC
TRBV4-1	TRBJ2-1	.	.	CASSQEGRFTYNEQFF	TGCGCCAGCAGCCAAGAGGGGCGGTTCACATACAATGAGCAGTTCTTC
TRBV2	TRBJ2-7	few	.	CATKTGTEMYF	TGTGCCACCAAAACGGGGACGGAAATGTACTTC
TRBV5-6	TRBJ2-7	.	.	CASSRSYEQYF	TGTGCCAGCAGCCGCTCCTACGAGCAGTACTTC
TRBV10-2	TRBJ2-7	.	.	CASSELTYEQYF	TGCGCCAGCAGTGAGTTGACCTACGAGCAGTACTTC
TRBV5-4	TRBJ2-3	.	.	CASSYRTGTDTQYF	TGTGCCAGCAGCTACAGGACAGGCACAGATACGCAGTATTTT
TRBV27	TRBJ1-2	.	.	CASRGGRASRGYTF	TGTGCCAGCAGGGGGGGTAGGGCCTCTCGTGGCTACACCTTC
TRBV6-4	TRBJ2-5	.	.	CAISELPQETQYF	TGTGCCATCAGTGAATTGCCCCAAGAGACCCAGTACTTC
TRBV29-1	TRBJ2-7	few	.	CSVEGPAGIDEQYF	TGCAGCGTTGAAGGGCCGGCAGGTATCGACGAGCAGTACTTC
TRBV25-1	TRBJ2-5	.	.	CASGRGETQYF	TGTGCCAGCGGGAGGGGGGAGACCCAGTACTTC
TRBV13	TRBJ2-7	few	TRBD1	CASSSGQDYEQYF	TGTGCCAGCAGCTCTGGACAGGACTACGAGCAGTACTTC
TRBV28	TRBJ2-3	.	.	CATVSPYRPGDTQYF	TGTGCCACCGTATCTCCCTACAGGCCCGGGGATACGCAGTATTTT
TRBV5-6	TRBJ1-1	.	TRBD1	CASSWGQGDTEAFF	TGTGCCAGCAGCTGGGGACAGGGGGACACTGAAGCTTTCTTT
TRBV7-9	TRBJ2-1	.	TRBD1	CASSPAWDRDYNEQFF	TGTGCCAGCAGTCCTGCCTGGGACAGGGACTACAATGAGCAGTTCTTC
TRBV7-2	TRBJ1-5	.	.	CASSPSPDQPQHF	TGTGCCAGCAGCCCATCCCCCGATCAGCCCCAGCATTTT
TRBV5-8	TRBJ1-4	.	.	CASSLDREGLNEKLFF	TGTGCCAGCAGCTTGGATCGGGAGGGGCTTAATGAAAAACTGTTTTTT
TRBV28	TRBJ2-7	.	.	CASSKRGYEQYF	TGTGCCAGCAGCAAAAGGGGGTACGAGCAGTACTTC
TRBV30	TRBJ1-6	.	.	CAWSVGAGSHFLHF	TGTGCCTGGAGTGTAGGGGCAGGGTCACATTTCCTCCACTTT
TRBV25-1	TRBJ2-2	.	.	CASSGSGRRDTGELFF	TGTGCCAGCAGTGGGTCGGGCAGAAGAGACACCGGGGAGCTGTTTTTT
TRBV15	TRBJ1-1	.	.	CATSRERVEEAFF	TGTGCCACCAGCAGAGAAAGGGTGGAAGAAGCTTTCTTT
TRBV27	TRBJ2-1	.	.	CASSLSNYNEQFF	TGTGCCAGCAGTTTGTCCAACTACAATGAGCAGTTCTTC
TRBV6-5	TRBJ2-2	.	.	CASSPTTTGELSF	TGTGCCAGCAGCCCAACAACAACCGGGGAGCTGTCTTTT
TRBV6-5	TRBJ1-2	.	.	CATSSVPNYGYTF	TGTGCCACTTCCTCGGTACCTAACTATGGCTACACCTTC
TRBV10-3	TRBJ2-2	.	.	CAISDTGELFF	TGTGCCATCAGTGACACCGGGGAGCTGTTTTTT
TRBV5-6	TRBJ2-4	.	.	CASSLGRDIQYF	TGTGCCAGCAGCTTGGGGAGGGACATTCAGTACTTC